The 10 T cell receptor beta chains below were found in one sample sequenced in a study of blood T cell repertoires in COVID-19. The assay was immunoSEQ multiplex PCR, and TCRdb's table has in-frame clones only and misses some. The table has about 310,000 clones, 89% seen once. Sequencing used PBMCs or T cells enriched from blood (not recorded which). Receptors were obtained from a man aged 55 to 70 who had recovered from COVID-19.

This rearrangement joins TRBV11-2 to TRBJ1-4; D not resolved. The germline V gene encodes CDR1 SGHAT and CDR2 FQNNGV. Trimming cost V 3 bases and J 2 bases, with 4 bases left between them. The CDR3 runs 13 residues. This chain's CDR3 is CASSFRTNEKLFF. The CDR3 coding sequence is TGTGCCAGCAGCTTCCGGACTAATGAAAAACTGTTTTTT.

V and J are TRBV28 and TRBJ2-7; 7 bases align to TRBD2. Germline values: CDR1 MDHEN, CDR2 SYDVKM. Germline trimming cut 5 bases from V and 6 bases from J; bases unmatched to any gene: 13. The CDR3 has 15 amino acids. The CDR3 protein is CASSGAPGLRLEQYF. CDR3 in DNA: TGTGCCAGCAGTGGGGCCCCGGGACTAAGGCTCGAGCAGTACTTC.

The chain employs TRBV28 and TRBJ1-2; the D gene is possibly TRBD1 (6 bases). Trimming shortened V by 3 bases and J by 3 bases, and 11 bases separated the two germline ends. Germline V gene data show CDR1 as MDHEN and CDR2 as SYDVKM. The CDR3 length is 14 residues. The CDR3: CASSLRQGYYGYTF. CDR3 in DNA: TGTGCCAGCAGTTTGAGGCAGGGGTACTATGGCTACACCTTC.

This clone was observed once. The chain recombines TRBV28 with TRBJ1-1, with a possible D match to TRBD1 (5 bases). The CDR3 totals 13 residues. Germline V CDR1 and CDR2: MDHEN, SYDVKM. Trimming shortened V by 2 bases and J by 6 bases, and 10 bases separated the two germline ends. The CDR3 here is CASSLLIGAEAFF. The DNA for the CDR3 is TGTGCCAGCAGTTTACTTATAGGGGCTGAAGCTTTCTTT.

V is TRBV11-3 and J is TRBJ2-7; TRBD1 is a possible D gene (5 bases). This CDR3 spans 13 amino acids. Trimming shortened V by 5 bases and J by 5 bases, and 13 bases separated the two germline ends. Germline V gene data show CDR1 as SGHNT and CDR2 as YENEEA. The chain's CDR3 is CASSAQGFDEQYF. The DNA for the CDR3 is TGTGCCAGCAGCGCCCAGGGTTTTGACGAGCAGTACTTC.

In its sample, this clone was seen once. This chain joins TRBV4-3 and TRBJ1-4; 10 bases agree with TRBD1. V lost 4 bases to trimming and J lost 8 bases; unmatched junction nucleotides: 7. CDR1 LGHNA and CDR2 YSLEER come from the germline V gene. This CDR3 region has 15 residues. CDR3 residues: CASSPRDRGFEKLFF. As DNA, the CDR3 is TGCGCCAGCAGCCCCCGGGACAGGGGATTCGAAAAACTGTTTTTT.

V is TRBV11-2 and J is TRBJ2-7; possibly TRBD1 for D (5 bases). The ends were cut back, 5 bases at V and 6 bases at J, with 23 bases in the middle. Germline CDR1 SGHAT, CDR2 FQNNGV. This CDR3 contains 16 residues. CDR3 sequence: CASSPYREARAREQYF. CDR3 bases: TGTGCCAGCAGCCCTTATAGAGAGGCCAGGGCCCGCGAGCAGTACTTC.

This clone is a singleton in its sample. V gene TRBV9 combines with J gene TRBJ2-3, with D unclear. The CDR3 has 16 residues. Germline CDR1 and CDR2: SGDLS and YYNGEE. The V end lost 3 bases, the J end lost 0 bases, and 14 bases lay between the germline ends. The CDR3 spells CASSAGENLSTDTQYF. The CDR3 bases are TGTGCCAGCAGCGCCGGAGAAAACCTAAGCACAGATACGCAGTATTTT. The full variable domain, in which reference TRBV9 and TRBJ2-3 provide the parts outside the CDR3, is DSGVTQTPKHLITATGQRVTLRCSPRSGDLSVYWYQQSLDQGLQFLIQYYNGEERAKGNILERFSAQQFPDLHSELNLSSLELGDSALYFCASSAGENLSTDTQYFGPGTRLTVL.

This chain links TRBV5-1 with TRBJ2-7, with D possibly TRBD1 on 6 matching bases. V was pared by 0 bases and J by 2 bases, with 9 bases between. The CDR3 is 14 amino acids. Germline V gene data show CDR1 as SGHRS and CDR2 as YFSETQ. The CDR3 nucleotides are TGCGCCAGCAGCTTGGATCAGGGGCCCTACGAGCAGTACTTC. It encodes CASSLDQGPYEQYF. The entire variable domain, with the rest obtained from reference TRBV5-1 and TRBJ2-7, is as follows: KAGVTQTPRYLIKTRGQQVTLSCSPISGHRSVSWYQQTPGQGLQFLFEYFSETQRNKGNFPGRFSGRQFSNSRSEMNVSTLELGDSALYLCASSLDQGPYEQYFGPGTRLTVT.

The chain joins TRBV21-1 to TRBJ2-7; no DNA check was done on the table's D call, TRBD1. TRBV21-1 is reported as a pseudogene. The CDR3 has 16 residues. The DNA for the CDR3 is TGTGCCAGCAGCAAAGGGGTTGGGGCAGACTCCTACGAGCAGTACTTC. This codes for CASSKGVGADSYEQYF.